This passage covers 17 T cell receptor beta chains from one sample sequenced in a study of T cells in Graves' hyperthyroidism and ophthalmopathy (dated by TCRdb to about 2019). Library generation was performed with multiplex PCR. TCRdb names Illumina HiSeq 2000 as the instrument used. The TCR beta CDR3 regions were amplified from RNA transcripts. The TCR CDR3 was subjected to a first round of RT-PCR using the HTBI primer set and the Qiagen OneStep RT-PCR kit. Using fastp at Q25 and MiXCR, TCRdb reprocessed the public reads and kept productive beta chains. Each CDR3 protein gets just one entry, which takes the most common genes and DNA from the rows behind it. This sample lists fewer than 350,000 distinct CDR3 sequences; about 14% were detected once. The ten top clones hold 7% to 8.5% of the sample. The specimen sequenced was blood. The receptors here all came from a woman in her 30s with Graves' hyperthyroidism that later progressed to Graves' ophthalmopathy.

This clonotype was counted ten times or more. The chain combines TRBV20-1 with TRBJ2-7; D possibly matches TRBD1 or TRBD2 (5 bases each). Trimming cost V 0 bases and J 3 bases, with 15 bases left between them. Germline CDR1 DFQATT, CDR2 SNEGSKA (reference sequence). The CDR3 spans 15 residues. CDR3 in amino acids: CSAREGVGRNYEQYF. CDR3 sequence (DNA): TGCAGTGCTAGAGAAGGAGTGGGACGGAACTACGAGCAGTACTTC.

This clonotype was detected ten times or more. The rearrangement uses TRBV7-2 and TRBJ1-1; D may be TRBD1 (5 bases). From germline, CDR1 is SGHTA and CDR2 FQGNSA. V was clipped by 3 bases and J by 3 bases, with 17 bases between them. The CDR3 totals 16 residues. The chain's CDR3 is CASSFMGRIGYTEAFF. The CDR3 DNA follows: TGTGCCAGCAGCTTTATGGGGCGGATCGGGTACACTGAAGCTTTCTTT.

This chain links TRBV6-1 with TRBJ2-3; no clear D gene. With 1 base removed from V and 11 bases from J, the gap between germline ends came to 10 bases. The CDR3 is 12 amino acids. The V gene's germline CDR1 is MNHNS and CDR2 SASEGT. This CDR3 reads CASSEGRPGQYF. CDR3 nucleotide sequence: TGTGCCAGCAGTGAAGGCAGGCCTGGGCAGTATTTT.

The chain combines TRBV4-1 with TRBJ2-5; TRBD2 matches at 10 bases. CDR3 length equals 18 residues. Germline CDR1 and CDR2: MGHRA and YSYEKL. Unmatched junction bases numbered 11, after V lost 0 bases and J lost 4 bases. Here the CDR3 reads CASSQDTVTSGIGETQYF. As DNA, the CDR3 is TGCGCCAGCAGCCAAGATACGGTAACTAGCGGGATTGGAGAGACCCAGTACTTC.

In its sample, this clonotype was seen many times. V and J are TRBV6-1 and TRBJ1-1; D call uncertain. CDR3 size: 11 residues. V was clipped by 5 bases and J by 7 bases, with 8 bases between them. CDR1 and CDR2 (germline): MNHNS, SASEGT. In DNA form, the CDR3 reads TGTGCCAGCAGTTCCCCCAGTGAAGCTTTCTTT. The encoded protein is CASSSPSEAFF.

This clonotype was counted only a few times. This chain joins TRBV6-5 and TRBJ2-3; 9 bases fit TRBD2. CDR1 and CDR2 from the germline V gene are MNHEY and SVGAGI. This CDR3 is built from 17 residues. J gave up 2 bases and V 4 bases, and 10 bases lay outside the gene matches. The CDR3 nucleotides are TGTGCCAGCAGTTCCATACTAGCGGGTACTAACACAGATACGCAGTATTTT. Its translation is CASSSILAGTNTDTQYF.

Points on this clonotype: A junction boundary mismatches the germline segment, possibly from a read error. This chain links TRBV9 with TRBJ1-3; D may be TRBD1 (6 bases). The CDR3 is 15 residues long. In germline, CDR1 is SGDLS, CDR2 YYNGEE. The CDR3 nucleotides are TGTGCCAGCAGCTCCACAGGGAGCTCTGGAAGCACCATATATTTT. It specifies CASSSTGSSGSTIYF.

The rearrangement uses TRBV4-1 and TRBJ1-5; 9 bases agree with TRBD1. Trimming took 6 bases from V and 3 from J; bases not matched to a gene: 3. The germline V gene encodes CDR1 MGHRA and CDR2 YSYEKL. CDR3 length equals 14 residues. CDR3 coding DNA: TGCGCCAGCAGTCTACAGGGGGCCAATCAGCCCCAGCATTTT. This encodes CASSLQGANQPQHF.

The chain links TRBV4-3 to TRBJ1-3, with 9 bases fitting TRBD1. CDR1 LGHNA and CDR2 YSLEER come from the germline V gene. The J segment lost 4 bases and the V segment lost 0 bases, leaving 1 base of the junction unmatched. The CDR3 contains 15 residues. This chain's CDR3 is CASSQDGTGGNTIYF. The DNA for the CDR3 is TGCGCCAGCAGCCAAGATGGGACAGGGGGAAACACCATATATTTT.

V and J are TRBV4-1 and TRBJ2-7; the match to TRBD2 covers 12 bases. Germline values: CDR1 MGHRA, CDR2 YSYEKL. V shed 1 base and J 2 bases; nucleotides not matched to a gene: 9. CDR3 length: 18 residues. CDR3 amino acids: CASSQADYPSGRAYEQYF. DNA for the CDR3: TGCGCCAGCAGCCAAGCCGACTATCCTAGCGGGAGGGCCTACGAGCAGTACTTC.

This clonotype was detected ten times or more. The chain combines TRBV27 with TRBJ2-7; 7 nucleotides match TRBD1. The germline gives CDR1 MNHEY, CDR2 SMNVEV (reference sequence). The CDR3 has 13 residues. The V gene end was trimmed by 5 bases and the J gene end by 6 bases; junction bases not matched to a gene: 7. This CDR3 is CASSPFTGVEQYF. The DNA for the CDR3 is TGTGCCAGCAGTCCCTTTACAGGGGTCGAGCAGTACTTC.

There are many counts of this clonotype. The V call is TRBV20-1, the J call TRBJ1-1; tentatively, D is TRBD1 (5 bases). The CDR3 spans 14 residues. Germline CDR1 is DFQATT and CDR2 is SNEGSKA (reference sequence). V was cut by 5 bases and J by 1 base, with 14 bases left in between. Here the CDR3 reads CSAPRQWSNTEAFF. The CDR3 DNA follows: TGCAGTGCTCCCCGACAGTGGTCGAACACTGAAGCTTTCTTT.

The gene calls are TRBV11-2 and TRBJ2-1, with TRBD2 matching over 13 bases. The CDR3 spans 17 residues. With 4 bases clipped from V and 6 bases from J, the junction kept 9 bases outside the gene matches. CDR1 is SGHAT, CDR2 FQNNGV, per germline. The CDR3 here is CASSYNRLAGGGNEQFF. The CDR3 DNA sequence: TGTGCCAGCAGCTACAACAGACTAGCGGGAGGAGGCAATGAGCAGTTCTTC.

The chain's CDR3 is CASSQGEGGAGELFF. CDR3 sequence (DNA): TGCGCCAGCAGCCAAGGGGAGGGTGGGGCCGGGGAGCTGTTTTTT. V usage is TRBV4-1 and J usage is TRBJ2-2; 7 bases fit TRBD2. The CDR3 loop spans 15 amino acids. Germline V CDR1 and CDR2: MGHRA, YSYEKL. Germline trimming cut 1 base from V and 6 bases from J; bases unmatched to any gene: 5.

This clonotype was observed many times. This chain connects TRBV24-1 to TRBJ2-7; the D is unclear. V was trimmed by 4 bases and J by 2 bases, leaving 8 bases between them. CDR3 length: 13 amino acids. CDR1 and CDR2 (germline): KGHDR, SFDVKD. CDR3 residues: CATSDAGTYEQYF. The CDR3 DNA reads TGTGCCACCAGTGACGCAGGAACCTACGAGCAGTACTTC.

This clonotype appeared many times. The V call is TRBV12-3 or TRBV12-4, the J call TRBJ2-3; 13 nucleotides agree with TRBD2. The CDR3 has 17 residues. Unmatched junction bases numbered 7, after V lost 4 bases and J lost 3 bases. In DNA, the CDR3 is TGTGCCAGCAGTTACGGACTAGCGGGAGTTCGGACAGATACGCAGTATTTT. It encodes CASSYGLAGVRTDTQYF.

This clonotype has just a few counts. The V and J genes are TRBV6-2 or TRBV6-3 and TRBJ2-3; TRBD2 matches 10 bases. The CDR3 is 16 residues long. The germline V gene has CDR1 MNHEY and CDR2 SVGEGT. With V trimmed by 4 bases and J by 3 bases, 7 bases remained unmatched. CDR3: CASSSAEAGGTDTQYF. In DNA, the CDR3 is TGTGCCAGCAGTTCTGCTGAAGCGGGAGGGACAGATACGCAGTATTTT.